This T cell receptor beta chain originates from a study of T cell responses to AZD1222 COVID-19 vaccine. Study observations and caveats: Spike-spanning, vaccine-associated CD4 TCRs were dominant at 160-218 and 743-854. Repertoires were collected only later (after the peak T cell response had occurred).

Profiled with immunoSEQ multiplex PCR; TCRdb holds only in-frame clones, not every one. The data show around 84,000 clones, 70% to 90% seen once. Germline CDR1 SGHRS, CDR2 YFSETQ. The CDR3 runs 11 residues. With 0 bases removed from V and 13 bases from J, the gap between germline ends came to 10 bases. Doses given second, at about 4 or about 12 weeks, were pooled. Notes on this clone: The antigen remains undetermined.

This specimen consisted of peripheral blood, obtained 28 days after the second AZD1222 dose. The sequence derives from an adult who received the AZD1222 COVID-19 vaccine. This chain uses TRBV5-1 with TRBJ1-2, with D perhaps TRBD1 (5 bases). The CDR3 DNA reads as TGCGCCAGCAGCTTGGGGGACGAAAGCACCTTC. It codes for CASSLGDESTF. Drawing the rest from reference TRBV5-1 and TRBJ1-2, the complete variable domain is KAGVTQTPRYLIKTRGQQVTLSCSPISGHRSVSWYQQTPGQGLQFLFEYFSETQRNKGNFPGRFSGRQFSNSRSEMNVSTLELGDSALYLCASSLGDESTFGSGTRLTVV.